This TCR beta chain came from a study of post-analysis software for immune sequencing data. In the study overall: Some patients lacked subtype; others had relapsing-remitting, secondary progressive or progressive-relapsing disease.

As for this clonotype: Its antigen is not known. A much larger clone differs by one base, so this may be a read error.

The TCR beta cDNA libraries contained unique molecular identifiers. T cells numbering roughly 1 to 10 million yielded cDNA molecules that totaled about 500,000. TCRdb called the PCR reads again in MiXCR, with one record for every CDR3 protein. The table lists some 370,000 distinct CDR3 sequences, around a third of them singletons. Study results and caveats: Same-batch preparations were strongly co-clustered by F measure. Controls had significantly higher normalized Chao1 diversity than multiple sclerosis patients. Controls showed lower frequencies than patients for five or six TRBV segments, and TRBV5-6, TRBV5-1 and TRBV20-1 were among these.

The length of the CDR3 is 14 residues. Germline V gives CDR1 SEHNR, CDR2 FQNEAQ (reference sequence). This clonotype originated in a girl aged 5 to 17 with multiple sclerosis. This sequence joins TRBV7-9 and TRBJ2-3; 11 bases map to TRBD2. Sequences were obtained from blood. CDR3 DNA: TGTGCCAGCAGCATAGCGGGGGGGCCAGATACGCAGTATTTT. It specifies CASSIAGGPDTQYF.